This T cell receptor beta chain was retrieved from a study of blood T cell repertoires in COVID-19. About the research overall: There were acute and convalescent COVID-19 samples, and they came from the United States, Italy and Spain.

Some clones are missing from TCRdb's copy, which holds only in-frame ones; the method was immunoSEQ multiplex PCR. The sample has about 430,000 clones; 88% are singletons. The CDR3 has 13 amino acids. Trimming at V came to 0 bases and at J to 7 bases, leaving 0 bases not matched to a gene. Germline assignment: CDR1 GTSNPN and CDR2 SVGIG (reference sequence). This clonotype originated in a woman under 30 who had been exposed to COVID-19. The chain couples TRBV30 to TRBJ1-6; 7 bases map to TRBD1. Sequencing was carried out using PBMCs or T cells enriched from blood (not recorded which). For the CDR3, the DNA is TGTGCCTGGAGTGTAGGGGGCAATTCACCCCTCCACTTT. Translating it yields CAWSVGGNSPLHF.